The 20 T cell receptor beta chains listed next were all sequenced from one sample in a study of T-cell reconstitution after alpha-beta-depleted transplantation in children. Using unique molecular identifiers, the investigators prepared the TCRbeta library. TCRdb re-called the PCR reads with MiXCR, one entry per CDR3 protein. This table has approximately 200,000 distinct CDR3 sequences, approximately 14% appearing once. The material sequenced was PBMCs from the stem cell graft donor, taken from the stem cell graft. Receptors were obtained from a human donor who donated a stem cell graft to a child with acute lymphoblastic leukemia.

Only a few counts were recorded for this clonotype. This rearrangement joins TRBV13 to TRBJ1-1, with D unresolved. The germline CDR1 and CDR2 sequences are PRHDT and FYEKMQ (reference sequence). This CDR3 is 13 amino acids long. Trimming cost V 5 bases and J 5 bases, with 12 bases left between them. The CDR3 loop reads CASSAPGRTEAFF. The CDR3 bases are TGTGCCAGCAGCGCCCCGGGGAGAACTGAAGCTTTCTTT.

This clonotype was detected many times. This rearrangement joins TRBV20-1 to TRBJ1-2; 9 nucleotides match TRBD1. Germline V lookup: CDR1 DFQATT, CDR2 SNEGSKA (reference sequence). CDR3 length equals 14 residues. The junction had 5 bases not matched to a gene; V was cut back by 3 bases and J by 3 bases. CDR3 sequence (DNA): TGCAGTGCTAGTTGGGACAGGGTGGACTATGGCTACACCTTC. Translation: CSASWDRVDYGYTF.

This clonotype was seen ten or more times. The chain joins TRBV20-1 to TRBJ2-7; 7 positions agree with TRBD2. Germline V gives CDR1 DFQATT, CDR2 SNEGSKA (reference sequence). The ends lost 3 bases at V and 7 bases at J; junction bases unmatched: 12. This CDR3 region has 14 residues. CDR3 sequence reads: CSASAAGVNPEQYF. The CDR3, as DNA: TGCAGTGCTAGCGCGGCGGGAGTGAATCCAGAGCAGTACTTC.

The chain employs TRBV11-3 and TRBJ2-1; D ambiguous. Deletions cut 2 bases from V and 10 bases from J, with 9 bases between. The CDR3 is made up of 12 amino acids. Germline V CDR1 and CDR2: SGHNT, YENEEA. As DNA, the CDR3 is TGTGCCAGCAGCTTAAGGTCGGAAGAGCAGTTCTTC. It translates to CASSLRSEEQFF.

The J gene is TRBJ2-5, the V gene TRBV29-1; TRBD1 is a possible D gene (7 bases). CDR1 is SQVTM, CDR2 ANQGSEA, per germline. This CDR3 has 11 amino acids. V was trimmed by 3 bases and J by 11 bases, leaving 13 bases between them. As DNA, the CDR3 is TGCAGCGTTGAGAGGCAGGGGGGTCAGTACTTC. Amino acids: CSVERQGGQYF. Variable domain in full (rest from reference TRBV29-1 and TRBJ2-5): SAVISQKPSRDICQRGTSLTIQCQVDSQVTMMFWYRQQPGQSLTLIATANQGSEATYESGFVIDKFPISRPNLTFSTLTVSNMSPEDSSIYLCSVERQGGQYFGPGTRLLVL.

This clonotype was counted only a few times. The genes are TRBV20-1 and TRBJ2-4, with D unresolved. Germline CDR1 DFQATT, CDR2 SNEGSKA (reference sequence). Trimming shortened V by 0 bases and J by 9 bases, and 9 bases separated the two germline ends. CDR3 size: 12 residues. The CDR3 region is CSARDGYGIQYF. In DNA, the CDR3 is TGCAGTGCTAGAGATGGATATGGCATTCAGTACTTC.

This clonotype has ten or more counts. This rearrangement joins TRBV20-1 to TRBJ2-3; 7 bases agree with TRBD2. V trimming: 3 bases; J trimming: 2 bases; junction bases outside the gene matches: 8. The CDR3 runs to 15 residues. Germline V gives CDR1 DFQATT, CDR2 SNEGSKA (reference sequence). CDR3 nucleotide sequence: TGCAGTGCTAGTGGACTAGACGATTTCACAGATACGCAGTATTTT. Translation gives CSASGLDDFTDTQYF.

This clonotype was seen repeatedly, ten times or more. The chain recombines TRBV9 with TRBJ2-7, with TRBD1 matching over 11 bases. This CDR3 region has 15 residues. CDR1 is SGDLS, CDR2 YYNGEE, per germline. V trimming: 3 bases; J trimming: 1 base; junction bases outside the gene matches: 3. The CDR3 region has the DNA TGTGCCAGCAGCGAGGGACAGGGGGTGTCCTACGAGCAGTACTTC. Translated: CASSEGQGVSYEQYF.

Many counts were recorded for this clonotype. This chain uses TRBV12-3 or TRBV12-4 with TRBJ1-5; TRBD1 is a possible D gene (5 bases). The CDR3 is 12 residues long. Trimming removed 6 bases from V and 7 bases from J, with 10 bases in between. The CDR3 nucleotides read TGTGCCAGCAGGTTATCAGGGCAGCCCCAGCATTTT. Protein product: CASRLSGQPQHF.

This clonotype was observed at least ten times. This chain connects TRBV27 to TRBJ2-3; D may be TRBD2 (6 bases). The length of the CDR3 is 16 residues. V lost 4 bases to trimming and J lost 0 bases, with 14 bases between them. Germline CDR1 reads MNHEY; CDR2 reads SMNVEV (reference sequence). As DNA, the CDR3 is TGTGCCAGCAGTTGGACGCTAGCGCCCAGCACAGATACGCAGTATTTT. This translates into CASSWTLAPSTDTQYF.

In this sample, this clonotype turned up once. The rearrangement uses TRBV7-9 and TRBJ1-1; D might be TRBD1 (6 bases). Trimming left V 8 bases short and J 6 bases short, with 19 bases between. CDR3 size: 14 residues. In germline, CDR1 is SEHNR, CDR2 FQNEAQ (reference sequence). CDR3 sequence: CASGSTGGSPEAFF. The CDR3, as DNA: TGTGCCAGCGGCTCGACAGGAGGCTCTCCTGAAGCTTTCTTT.

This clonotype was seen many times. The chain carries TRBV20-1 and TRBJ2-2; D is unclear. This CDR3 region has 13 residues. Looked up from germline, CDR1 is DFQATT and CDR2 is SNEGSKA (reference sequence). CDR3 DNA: TGCAGCTCAAGACCCGGGAACACCGGGGAGCTGTTTTTT. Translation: CSSRPGNTGELFF.

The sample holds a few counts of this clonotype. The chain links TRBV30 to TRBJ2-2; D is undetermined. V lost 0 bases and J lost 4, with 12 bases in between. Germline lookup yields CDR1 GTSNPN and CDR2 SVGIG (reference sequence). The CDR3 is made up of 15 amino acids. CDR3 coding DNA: TGTGCCTGGAGTGTAGGGCTATTAAGCACCGGGGAGCTGTTTTTT. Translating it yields CAWSVGLLSTGELFF.

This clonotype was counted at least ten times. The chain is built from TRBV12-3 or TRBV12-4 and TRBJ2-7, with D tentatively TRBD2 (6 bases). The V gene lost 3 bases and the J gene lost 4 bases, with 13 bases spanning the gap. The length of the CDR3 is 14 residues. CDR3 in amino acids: CASSLDGSEYEQYF. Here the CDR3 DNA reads TGTGCCAGCAGTTTGGACGGGAGCGAGTACGAGCAGTACTTC.

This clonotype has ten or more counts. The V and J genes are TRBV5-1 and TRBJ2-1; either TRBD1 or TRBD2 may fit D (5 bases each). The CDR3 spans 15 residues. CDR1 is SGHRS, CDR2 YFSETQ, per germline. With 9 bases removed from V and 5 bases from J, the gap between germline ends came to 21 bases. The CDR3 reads CANEGRTIPNNEQFF. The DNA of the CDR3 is TGCGCCAATGAGGGACGGACCATTCCGAACAATGAGCAGTTCTTC.

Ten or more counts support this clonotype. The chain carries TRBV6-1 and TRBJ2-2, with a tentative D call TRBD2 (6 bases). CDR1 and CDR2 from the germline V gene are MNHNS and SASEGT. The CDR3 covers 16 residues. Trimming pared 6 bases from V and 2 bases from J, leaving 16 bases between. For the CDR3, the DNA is TGTGCCAGCAGCGCGGGACTCCTCCGCAACACCGGGGAGCTGTTTTTT. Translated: CASSAGLLRNTGELFF.

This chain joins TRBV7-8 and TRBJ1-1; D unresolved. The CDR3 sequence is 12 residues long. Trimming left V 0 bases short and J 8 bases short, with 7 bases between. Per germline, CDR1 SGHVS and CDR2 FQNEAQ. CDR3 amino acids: CASSLAYSEAFF. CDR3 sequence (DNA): TGTGCCAGCAGCTTAGCCTACAGCGAAGCTTTCTTT.

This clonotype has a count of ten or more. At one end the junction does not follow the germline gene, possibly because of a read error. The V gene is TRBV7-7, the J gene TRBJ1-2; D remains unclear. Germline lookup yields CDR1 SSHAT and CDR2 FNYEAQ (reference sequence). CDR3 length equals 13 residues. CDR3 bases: TGTGCTAGCAGCCGGAAGGACGTCGGCGGCTACACCTTC. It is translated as CASSRKDVGGYTF.

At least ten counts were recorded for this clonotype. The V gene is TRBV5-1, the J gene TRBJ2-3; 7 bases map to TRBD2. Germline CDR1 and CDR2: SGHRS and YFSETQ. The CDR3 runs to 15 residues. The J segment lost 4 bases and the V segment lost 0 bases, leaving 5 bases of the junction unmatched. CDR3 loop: CASSLGAGAADTQYF. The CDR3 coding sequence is TGCGCCAGCAGCTTGGGGGCGGGAGCAGCAGATACGCAGTATTTT.

CDR3 sequence (DNA): TGTGCCAGCTCCTTCCGGGCGCCAGGCGGGACAAACTATGGCTACACCTTC. As protein: CASSFRAPGGTNYGYTF. V gene TRBV18 combines with J gene TRBJ1-2, with D possibly TRBD1 on 6 matching bases. The CDR3 consists of 17 residues. Trimming took off 6 bases at V and 2 bases at J, with 22 bases between the two ends. CDR1 and CDR2 from the germline V gene are KGHSH and LQKENI.